The 16 T cell receptor beta chains in this list originate from one sample, sequenced in a study of patients and donors after allogeneic stem cell transplantation (dated by TCRdb to about 2020). Library creation used RT-PCR. Sequencer: NextSeq 550. The public reads were reprocessed in TCRdb via fastp at Q25 and MiXCR, keeping in-frame beta chains. Identical CDR3 protein sequences are pooled into one entry, listed with their most common genes and DNA. This sample lists about a million distinct CDR3 sequences; roughly 18% were detected once. The leading ten clones occupy roughly 6% of the sample. The specimen was blood, either unsorted or a sorted T cell fraction (not recorded which). These receptors were taken from a human donor who was either an allogeneic HSCT recipient or a stem cell or donor lymphocyte infusion donor (not recorded which). It is not recorded whose cells these are; they may come from a transplant donor.

The chain carries TRBV7-8 and TRBJ2-5; D possibly corresponds to TRBD1 (6 bases). This CDR3 spans 15 amino acids. V was trimmed by 1 base and J by 5 bases, leaving 14 bases between them. CDR1 and CDR2 (germline): SGHVS, FQNEAQ. The CDR3 spells CASSLDSRGSETQYF. The DNA of the CDR3 is TGTGCCAGCAGCTTAGATAGTAGGGGGTCGGAGACCCAGTACTTC.

The V call is TRBV6-1, the J call TRBJ1-4; D not resolved. Germline V gene lookup returns CDR1 MNHNS and CDR2 SASEGT. The CDR3 is made up of 16 amino acids. Trimming took 1 base from V and 7 from J, leaving 16 bases between them. CDR3 sequence reads: CASSEVRGTIGEKLFF. DNA of the CDR3: TGTGCCAGCAGTGAAGTTCGGGGTACCATAGGTGAAAAACTGTTTTTT.

This rearrangement joins TRBV19 to TRBJ2-7, with 10 nucleotides matching TRBD1. CDR1 LNHDA and CDR2 SQIVND come from the germline V gene (reference sequence). The CDR3 covers 14 residues. Germline trimming cut 6 bases from V and 6 bases from J; bases unmatched to any gene: 8. This CDR3 is CASSYGTGDREQYF. CDR3 sequence (DNA): TGTGCCAGTAGCTACGGGACAGGGGACCGCGAGCAGTACTTC.

This clonotype was seen only a few times. The chain carries TRBV4-1 and TRBJ1-4; D is possibly TRBD1 (6 bases). Germline assignment: CDR1 MGHRA and CDR2 YSYEKL. The CDR3 is 15 residues long. The germline V and J ends were trimmed by 1 base and 8 bases, with 14 bases remaining between them. CDR3 loop: CASSQVGARGEKLFF. CDR3 DNA: TGCGCCAGCAGCCAAGTTGGGGCCAGGGGCGAAAAACTGTTTTTT.

This rearrangement joins TRBV12-3 or TRBV12-4 to TRBJ2-5, with D uncertain. Trimming removed 1 base from V and 2 bases from J, with 8 bases in between. The CDR3 length is 14 residues. The CDR3 sequence: CASSLVEWQETQYF. CDR3 DNA: TGTGCCAGCAGTTTAGTCGAGTGGCAAGAGACCCAGTACTTC.

This clonotype was observed a few times. The rearrangement uses TRBV27 and TRBJ1-2; TRBD1 agrees at 7 bases. With 5 bases clipped from V and 7 bases from J, the junction kept 10 bases outside the gene matches. Germline values: CDR1 MNHEY, CDR2 SMNVEV (reference sequence). The CDR3 totals 14 residues. The CDR3 nucleotides read TGTGCCAGCAGTCCTAGGAGGGGGCCGGGTGGCTACACCTTC. This sequence encodes CASSPRRGPGGYTF.

V gene TRBV19 combines with J gene TRBJ1-6, with D unclear. This CDR3 has 13 residues. Germline V gene lookup returns CDR1 LNHDA and CDR2 SQIVND (reference sequence). The V end was cut by 5 bases, the J end by 10 bases, with 12 bases between. The CDR3 spells CASSERTQSPLHF. In DNA form, the CDR3 reads TGTGCCAGTAGTGAAAGGACTCAGTCACCCCTCCACTTT.

The V gene is TRBV25-1, the J gene TRBJ1-1; D call uncertain. The CDR3 spans 11 residues. Between the trimmed V and J ends, which lost 5 bases and 10 bases, there was a span of 11 bases. CDR1 and CDR2 from the germline V gene are MGHDK and SYGVNS. CDR3: CASSLGPGAFF. CDR3 DNA: TGTGCCAGCAGTTTAGGTCCGGGAGCTTTCTTT.

This chain connects TRBV20-1 to TRBJ1-6; D remains ambiguous. Deletions cut 0 bases from V and 0 bases from J, with 9 bases between. Looked up from germline, CDR1 is DFQATT and CDR2 is SNEGSKA (reference sequence). This CDR3 contains 16 residues. Written as DNA, the CDR3 is TGCAGTGCTAGAGATGTGGGGAGCTCCTATAATTCACCCCTCCACTTT. Encoded protein: CSARDVGSSYNSPLHF.

The chain joins TRBV10-2 to TRBJ2-7; maybe TRBD2 (6 bases). The V gene's germline CDR1 is WSHSY and CDR2 SAAADI. This CDR3 comprises 15 residues. Trimming stripped 4 bases from V and 4 bases from J, with 17 bases between. CDR3 in DNA: TGCGCCAGCAGTGTGGTCGGGAGATTGGAGTACGAGCAGTACTTC. This translates into CASSVVGRLEYEQYF.

The genes are TRBV18 and TRBJ2-2, with TRBD2 matching over 9 bases. The CDR3 runs to 16 residues. J gave up 4 bases and V 1 base, and 4 bases lay outside the gene matches. The germline CDR1 and CDR2 sequences are KGHSH and LQKENI. CDR3 nucleotides: TGTGCCAGCTCACCACGGAGCGGGAGGACCACCGGGGAGCTGTTTTTT. This gives the protein CASSPRSGRTTGELFF.

This clonotype has more than one count but fewer than ten. The chain has TRBV5-1 and TRBJ2-5; TRBD2 aligns across 11 bases. The CDR3 is 14 amino acids. V lost 4 bases and J lost 3; bases outside the gene matches: 2. Per germline, CDR1 SGHRS and CDR2 YFSETQ. The CDR3 here is CASSATSGKETQYF. The CDR3 DNA sequence: TGCGCCAGCAGCGCGACTAGCGGGAAAGAGACCCAGTACTTC. The full variable domain, with the rest looked up from reference TRBV5-1 and TRBJ2-5, is KAGVTQTPRYLIKTRGQQVTLSCSPISGHRSVSWYQQTPGQGLQFLFEYFSETQRNKGNFPGRFSGRQFSNSRSEMNVSTLELGDSALYLCASSATSGKETQYFGPGTRLLVL.

The sample holds many counts of this clonotype. The chain uses TRBV15 and TRBJ1-2; D remains unclear. In germline, CDR1 is LNHNV, CDR2 YYDKDF (reference sequence). Deletions cut 0 bases from V and 4 bases from J, with 15 bases between. The CDR3 totals 16 residues. The CDR3 bases are TGTGCCACCAGCAGAGATACCGGATCAACACCCTATGGCTACACCTTC. Translated, it gives CATSRDTGSTPYGYTF.

V and J are TRBV12-3 or TRBV12-4 and TRBJ2-1; 11 nucleotides line up with TRBD2. This CDR3 comprises 14 residues. With V trimmed by 6 bases and J by 5 bases, 3 bases remained unmatched. CDR3 DNA sequence: TGTGCCAGCAGCGTGACTAGCGGGAACAATGAGCAGTTCTTC. Its translation: CASSVTSGNNEQFF.

A few counts support this clonotype. This chain connects TRBV6-2 or TRBV6-3 to TRBJ1-5, with 12 nucleotides matching TRBD1. The junction had 11 bases not matched to a gene; V was cut back by 5 bases and J by 0 bases. Germline loops: CDR1 MNHEY, CDR2 SVGEGT. The CDR3 length is 19 residues. The CDR3 nucleotides read TGTGCCAGCAGTCGACTCCGGGGGACAGGGGGCCCTAGCAATCAGCCCCAGCATTTT. Its translation: CASSRLRGTGGPSNQPQHF.

This clonotype turned up a few times. The V gene is TRBV5-1, the J gene TRBJ2-6; D unclear. Deletions cut 7 bases from V and 0 bases from J, with 8 bases between. CDR1 is SGHRS and CDR2 is YFSETQ in the germline V gene. There are 14 residues in the CDR3. The CDR3 DNA reads as TGCGCCAGCGCCCGGTCCTCTGGGGCCAACGTCCTGACTTTC. It codes for CASARSSGANVLTF.